This TCR beta chain stems from a study of shared clonotypes between healthy human individuals. Study-level points and caveats: Larger richness was generally estimated for naive than memory subsets. Represented diversity, genetic and exposure-history alike, was limited by few donors.

Replicate PCRs for sorted subsets used around 200 ng DNA; this equaled 30,000 to 35,000 T cell genomes. Repertoires were generated with immunoSEQ multiplex PCR, while TCRdb's copy carries only in-frame clones and drops some. The sample lists about 2 million clones; approximately 95% were seen once. Naive CD8 cells, CD45RO-negative and positively selected for CCR7, excluded terminally differentiated effector memory CD45RA+ cells. V shed 0 bases and J shed 3 bases, with 6 bases lying between them. CDR1 and CDR2 from the germline V gene are MGHRA and YSYEKL. The length of the CDR3 is 13 residues. This clone was seen just once. The target antigen is unknown.

The chain uses TRBV4-1 and TRBJ2-7; D is ambiguous. Sequencing was done on a sample of naive CD8+ T cells sorted from blood. This sequence was found in a man younger than 35 in good health. The CDR3 protein is CASSQDYFYEQYF. CDR3 nucleotide sequence: TGCGCCAGCAGCCAAGATTACTTCTACGAGCAGTACTTC.